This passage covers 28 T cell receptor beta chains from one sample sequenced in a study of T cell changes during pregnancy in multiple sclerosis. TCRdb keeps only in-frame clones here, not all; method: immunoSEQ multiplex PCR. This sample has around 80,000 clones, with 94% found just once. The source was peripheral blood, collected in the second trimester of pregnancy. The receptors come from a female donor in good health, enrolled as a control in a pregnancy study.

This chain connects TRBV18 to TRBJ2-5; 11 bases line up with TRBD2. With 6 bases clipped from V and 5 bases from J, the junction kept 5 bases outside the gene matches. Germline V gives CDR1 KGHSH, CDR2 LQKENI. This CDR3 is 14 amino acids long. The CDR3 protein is CASSPTSGMETQYF. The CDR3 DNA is TGTGCCAGCTCGCCGACTAGCGGGATGGAGACCCAGTACTTC.

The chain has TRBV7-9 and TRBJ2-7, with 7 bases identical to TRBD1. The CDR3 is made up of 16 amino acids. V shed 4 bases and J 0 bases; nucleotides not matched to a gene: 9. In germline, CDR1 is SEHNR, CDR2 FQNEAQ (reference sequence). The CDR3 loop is CASSSLTGTDSYEQYF. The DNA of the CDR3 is TGTGCCAGCAGCTCCCTCACCGGGACAGACTCCTACGAGCAGTACTTC.

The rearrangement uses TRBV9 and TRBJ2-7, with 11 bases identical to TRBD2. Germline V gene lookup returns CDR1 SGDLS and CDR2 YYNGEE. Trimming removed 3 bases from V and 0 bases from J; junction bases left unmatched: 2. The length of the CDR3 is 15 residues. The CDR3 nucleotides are TGTGCCAGCAGCGAGGGACTAGCGGACTCCTACGAGCAGTACTTC. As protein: CASSEGLADSYEQYF.

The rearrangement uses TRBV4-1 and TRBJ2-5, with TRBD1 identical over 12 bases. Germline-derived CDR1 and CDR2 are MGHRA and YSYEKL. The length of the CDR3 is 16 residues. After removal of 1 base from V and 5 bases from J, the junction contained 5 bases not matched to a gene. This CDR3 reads CASSQAGTGGVETQYF. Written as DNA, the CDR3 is TGCGCCAGCAGCCAAGCCGGGACAGGGGGCGTGGAGACCCAGTACTTC.

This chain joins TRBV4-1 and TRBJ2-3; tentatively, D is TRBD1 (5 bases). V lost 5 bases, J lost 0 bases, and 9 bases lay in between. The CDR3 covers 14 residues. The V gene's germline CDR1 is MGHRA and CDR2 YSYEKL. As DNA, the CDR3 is TGCGCCAGCAGCGAACGGACAAGCACAGATACGCAGTATTTT. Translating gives CASSERTSTDTQYF.

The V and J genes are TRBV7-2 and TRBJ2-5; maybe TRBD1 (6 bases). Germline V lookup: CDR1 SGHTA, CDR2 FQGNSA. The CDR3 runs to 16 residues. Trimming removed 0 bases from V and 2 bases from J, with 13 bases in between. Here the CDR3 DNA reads TGTGCCAGCAGCTTAGCGACAGGCGGTGGGCAAGAGACCCAGTACTTC. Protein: CASSLATGGGQETQYF.

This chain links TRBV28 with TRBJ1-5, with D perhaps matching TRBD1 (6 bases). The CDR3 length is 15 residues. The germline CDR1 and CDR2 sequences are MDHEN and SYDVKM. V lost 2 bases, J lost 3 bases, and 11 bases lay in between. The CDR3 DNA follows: TGTGCCAGCAGTTTAAGCAGGGGCTACAATCAGCCCCAGCATTTT. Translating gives CASSLSRGYNQPQHF.

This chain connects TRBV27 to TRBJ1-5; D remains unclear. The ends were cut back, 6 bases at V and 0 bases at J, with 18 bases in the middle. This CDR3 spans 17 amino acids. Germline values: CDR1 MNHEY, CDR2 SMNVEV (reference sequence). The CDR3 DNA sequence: TGTGCCAGCAGCCGATTCTCACCGACTTATAGCAATCAGCCCCAGCATTTT. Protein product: CASSRFSPTYSNQPQHF.

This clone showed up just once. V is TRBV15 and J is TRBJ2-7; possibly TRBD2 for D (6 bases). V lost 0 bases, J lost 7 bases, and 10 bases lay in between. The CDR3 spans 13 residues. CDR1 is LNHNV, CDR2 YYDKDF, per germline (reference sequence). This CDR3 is CATSRDTAGEQYF. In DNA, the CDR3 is TGTGCCACCAGCAGAGATACGGCGGGGGAGCAGTACTTC.

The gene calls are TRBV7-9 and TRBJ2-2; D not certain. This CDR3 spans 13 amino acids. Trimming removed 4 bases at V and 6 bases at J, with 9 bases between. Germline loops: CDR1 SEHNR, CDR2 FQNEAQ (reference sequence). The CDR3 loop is CASSSLEPGELFF. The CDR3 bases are TGTGCCAGCAGCTCGCTAGAGCCCGGGGAGCTGTTTTTT.

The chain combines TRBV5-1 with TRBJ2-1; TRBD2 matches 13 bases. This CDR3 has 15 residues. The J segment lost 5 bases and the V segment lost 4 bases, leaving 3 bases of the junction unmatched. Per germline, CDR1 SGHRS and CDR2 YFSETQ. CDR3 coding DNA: TGCGCCAGCAGCACCGGGACTAGCGGGAACAATGAGCAGTTCTTC. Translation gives CASSTGTSGNNEQFF.

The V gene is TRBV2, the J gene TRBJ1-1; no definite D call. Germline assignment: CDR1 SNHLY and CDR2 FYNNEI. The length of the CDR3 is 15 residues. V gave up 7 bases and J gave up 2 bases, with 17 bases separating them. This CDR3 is CASTSEGADNTEAFF. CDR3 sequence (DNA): TGTGCCAGCACGTCGGAGGGTGCAGATAACACTGAAGCTTTCTTT.

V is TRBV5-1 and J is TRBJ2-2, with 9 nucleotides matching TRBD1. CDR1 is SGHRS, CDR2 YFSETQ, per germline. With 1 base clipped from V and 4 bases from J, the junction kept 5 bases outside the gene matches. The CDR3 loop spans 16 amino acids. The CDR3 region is CASSLLRTGVTGELFF. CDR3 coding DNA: TGCGCCAGCAGCTTGTTGCGGACAGGGGTCACCGGGGAGCTGTTTTTT.

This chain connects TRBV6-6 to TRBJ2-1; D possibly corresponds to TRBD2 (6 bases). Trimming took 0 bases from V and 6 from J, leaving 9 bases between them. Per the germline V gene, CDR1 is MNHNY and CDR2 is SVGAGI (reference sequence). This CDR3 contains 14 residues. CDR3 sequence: CASSYSGGSNEQFF. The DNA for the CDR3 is TGTGCCAGCAGTTACTCGGGGGGAAGCAATGAGCAGTTCTTC.

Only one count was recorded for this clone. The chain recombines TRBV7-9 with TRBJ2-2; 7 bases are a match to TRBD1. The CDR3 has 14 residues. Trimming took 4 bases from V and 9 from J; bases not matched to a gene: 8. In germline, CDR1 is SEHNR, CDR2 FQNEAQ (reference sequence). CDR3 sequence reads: CASSSGQRDRELFF. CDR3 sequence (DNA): TGTGCCAGCAGCTCGGGACAGCGAGACCGGGAGCTGTTTTTT.

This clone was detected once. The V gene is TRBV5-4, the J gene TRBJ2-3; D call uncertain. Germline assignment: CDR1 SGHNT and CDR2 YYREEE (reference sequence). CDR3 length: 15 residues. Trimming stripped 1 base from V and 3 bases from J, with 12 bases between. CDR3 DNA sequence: TGTGCCAGCAGCTTGAACTCCTACGCAACAGATACGCAGTATTTT. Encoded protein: CASSLNSYATDTQYF.

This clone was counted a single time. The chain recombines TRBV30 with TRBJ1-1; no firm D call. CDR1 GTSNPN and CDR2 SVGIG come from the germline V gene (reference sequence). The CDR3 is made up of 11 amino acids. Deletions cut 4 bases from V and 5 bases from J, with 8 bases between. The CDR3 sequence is CAWNSPTEAFF. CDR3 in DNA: TGTGCCTGGAACTCCCCAACTGAAGCTTTCTTT.

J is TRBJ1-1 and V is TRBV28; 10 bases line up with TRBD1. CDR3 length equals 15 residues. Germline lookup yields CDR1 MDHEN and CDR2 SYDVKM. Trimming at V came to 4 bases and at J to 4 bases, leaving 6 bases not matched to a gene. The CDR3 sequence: CASSSPTGGVTEAFF. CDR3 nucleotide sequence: TGTGCCAGCAGTTCCCCGACAGGGGGCGTCACTGAAGCTTTCTTT.

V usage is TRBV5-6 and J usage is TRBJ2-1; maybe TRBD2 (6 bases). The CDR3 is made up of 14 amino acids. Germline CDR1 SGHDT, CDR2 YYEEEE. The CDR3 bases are TGTGCGACTCGGCCCCGGGAGTCCTACAATGAGCAGTTCTTC. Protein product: CATRPRESYNEQFF.

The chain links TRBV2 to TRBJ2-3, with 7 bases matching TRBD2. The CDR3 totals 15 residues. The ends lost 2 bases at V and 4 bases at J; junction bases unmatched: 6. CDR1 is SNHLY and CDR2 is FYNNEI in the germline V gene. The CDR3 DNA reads TGTGCCAGCAGTGAACGCGGGAGCAAAGCAGATACGCAGTATTTT. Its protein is CASSERGSKADTQYF.

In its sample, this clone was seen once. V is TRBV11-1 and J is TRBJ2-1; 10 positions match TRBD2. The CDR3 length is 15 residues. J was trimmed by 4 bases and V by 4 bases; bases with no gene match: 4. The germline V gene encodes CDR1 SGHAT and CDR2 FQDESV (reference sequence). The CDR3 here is CASSSSGSRYNEQFF. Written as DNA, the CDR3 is TGTGCCAGCAGCTCTAGCGGGAGTCGGTACAATGAGCAGTTCTTC.

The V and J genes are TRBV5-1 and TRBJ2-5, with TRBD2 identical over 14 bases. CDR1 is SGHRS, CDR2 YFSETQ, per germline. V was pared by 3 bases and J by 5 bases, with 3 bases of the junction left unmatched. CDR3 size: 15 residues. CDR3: CASSSGTSGSETQYF. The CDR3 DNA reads TGCGCCAGCAGCTCCGGGACTAGCGGGAGTGAGACCCAGTACTTC.

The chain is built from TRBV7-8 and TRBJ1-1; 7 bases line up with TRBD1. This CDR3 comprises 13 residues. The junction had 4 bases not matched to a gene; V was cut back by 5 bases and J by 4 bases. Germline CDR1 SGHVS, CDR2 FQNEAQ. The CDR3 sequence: CASSLRGVTEAFF. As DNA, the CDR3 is TGTGCCAGCAGCCTCAGGGGGGTCACTGAAGCTTTCTTT.

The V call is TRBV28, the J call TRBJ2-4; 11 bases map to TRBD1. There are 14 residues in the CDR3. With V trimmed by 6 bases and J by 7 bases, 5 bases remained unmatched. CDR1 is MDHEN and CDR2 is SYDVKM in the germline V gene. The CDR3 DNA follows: TGTGCCAGCAGCCTCGGACAGGGGGCGAACATTCAGTACTTC. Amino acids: CASSLGQGANIQYF. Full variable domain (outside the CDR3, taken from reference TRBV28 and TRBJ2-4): DVKVTQSSRYLVKRTGEKVFLECVQDMDHENMFWYRQDPGLGLRLIYFSYDVKMKEKGDIPEGYSVSREKKERFSLILESASTNQTSMYLCASSLGQGANIQYFGAGTRLSVL.

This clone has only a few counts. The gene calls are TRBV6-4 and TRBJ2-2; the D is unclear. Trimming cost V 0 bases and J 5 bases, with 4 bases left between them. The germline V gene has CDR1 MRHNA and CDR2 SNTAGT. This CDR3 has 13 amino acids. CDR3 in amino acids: CASSDSGTGELFF. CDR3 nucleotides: TGTGCCAGCAGTGACTCCGGGACCGGGGAGCTGTTTTTT.

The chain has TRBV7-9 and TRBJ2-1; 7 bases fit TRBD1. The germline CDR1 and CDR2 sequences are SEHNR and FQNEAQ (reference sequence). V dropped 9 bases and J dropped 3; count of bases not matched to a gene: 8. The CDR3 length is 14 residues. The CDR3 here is CARAPGTVYNEQFF. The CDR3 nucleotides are TGTGCCAGGGCTCCCGGGACAGTCTACAATGAGCAGTTCTTC.

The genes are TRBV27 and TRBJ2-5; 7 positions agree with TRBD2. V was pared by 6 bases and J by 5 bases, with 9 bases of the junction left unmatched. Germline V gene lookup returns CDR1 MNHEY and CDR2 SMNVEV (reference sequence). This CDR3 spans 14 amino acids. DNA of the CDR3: TGTGCCAGCAGGCCTAGCGGAGAGGGGGAGACCCAGTACTTC. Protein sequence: CASRPSGEGETQYF.

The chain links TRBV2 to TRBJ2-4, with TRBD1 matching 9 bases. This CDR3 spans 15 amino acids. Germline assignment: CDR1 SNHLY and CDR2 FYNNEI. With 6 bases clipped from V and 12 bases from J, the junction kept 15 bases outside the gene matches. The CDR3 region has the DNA TGTGCCAGCAGCCCGACTCCCACGACAGGGGGGAATCAGTACTTC. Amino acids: CASSPTPTTGGNQYF. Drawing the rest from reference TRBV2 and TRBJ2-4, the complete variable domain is EPEVTQTPSHQVTQMGQEVILRCVPISNHLYFYWYRQILGQKVEFLVSFYNNEISEKSEIFDDQFSVERPDGSNFTLKIRSTKLEDSAMYFCASSPTPTTGGNQYFGAGTRLSVL.